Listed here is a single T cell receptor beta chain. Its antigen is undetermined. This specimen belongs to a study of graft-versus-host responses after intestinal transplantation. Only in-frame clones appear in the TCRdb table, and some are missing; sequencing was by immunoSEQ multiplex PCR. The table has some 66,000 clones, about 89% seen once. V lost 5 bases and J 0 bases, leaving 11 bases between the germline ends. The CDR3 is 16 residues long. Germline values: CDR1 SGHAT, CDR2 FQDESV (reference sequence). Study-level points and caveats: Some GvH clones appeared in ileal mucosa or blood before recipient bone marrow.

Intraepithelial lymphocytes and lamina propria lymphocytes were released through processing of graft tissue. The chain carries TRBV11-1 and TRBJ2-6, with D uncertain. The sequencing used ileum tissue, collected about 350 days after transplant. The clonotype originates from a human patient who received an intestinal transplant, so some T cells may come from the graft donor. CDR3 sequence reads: CASSPFPSSGANVLTF. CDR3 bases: TGTGCCAGCAGCCCTTTCCCGAGCTCTGGGGCCAACGTCCTGACTTTC.